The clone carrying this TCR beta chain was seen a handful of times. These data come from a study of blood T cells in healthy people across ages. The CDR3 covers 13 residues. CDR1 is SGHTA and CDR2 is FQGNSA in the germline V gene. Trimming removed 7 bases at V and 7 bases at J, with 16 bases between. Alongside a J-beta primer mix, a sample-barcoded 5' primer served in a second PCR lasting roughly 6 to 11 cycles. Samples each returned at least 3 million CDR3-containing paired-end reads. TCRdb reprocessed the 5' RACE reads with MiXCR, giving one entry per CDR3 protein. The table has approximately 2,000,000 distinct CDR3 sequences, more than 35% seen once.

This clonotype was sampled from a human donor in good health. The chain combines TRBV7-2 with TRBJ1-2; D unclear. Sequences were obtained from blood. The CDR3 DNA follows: TGTGCCAGCAACGTCTATAGGGTGGGTGGCTACACCTTC. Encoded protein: CASNVYRVGGYTF. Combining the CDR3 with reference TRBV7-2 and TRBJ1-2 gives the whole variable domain GAGVSQSPSNKVTEKGKDVELRCDPISGHTALYWYRQSLGQGLEFLIYFQGNSAPDKSGLPSDRFSAERTGGSVSTLTIQRTQQEDSAVYLCASNVYRVGGYTFGSGTRLTVV.